Presented here are 17 T cell receptor beta chains from one specimen sequenced in a study of beta chain features in type 1 diabetes. General observations from the study: Shortening of TCRB CDR3s, moderate but significant, appeared in all four CD4+ subsets of Type 1 diabetes patients.

The investigators reverse transcribed all of the isolated RNA, so they sequenced expressed TCRB transcripts. Generated by immunoSEQ multiplex PCR, the TCRdb table keeps only in-frame clones and is missing some. The sample includes approximately 730,000 clones, 13% seen only once; the top ten take about 0.02%. Their recognized antigens are unknown. Material for sequencing was naive CD4+ T cells from blood. The receptor source for this set is a man in his late teens or twenties with type 1 diabetes.

V and J are TRBV18 and TRBJ2-3; TRBD1 aligns across 8 bases. CDR3 length: 14 amino acids. V was pared by 6 bases and J by 1 base, with 3 bases of the junction left unmatched. In germline, CDR1 is KGHSH, CDR2 LQKENI. This chain's CDR3 is CASSEDRGTDTQYF. The CDR3 coding sequence is TGTGCCAGCTCCGAGGACAGGGGCACAGATACGCAGTATTTT.

This chain links TRBV2 with TRBJ1-5; D gene unclear. V lost 5 bases to trimming and J lost 9 bases, with 11 bases between them. This CDR3 contains 12 residues. Germline CDR1 SNHLY, CDR2 FYNNEI. CDR3 nucleotides: TGTGCCAGCAGTATCCCCCCGGGGCCCCAGCATTTT. The encoded protein is CASSIPPGPQHF.

This sequence joins TRBV29-1 and TRBJ1-4; D is ambiguous. Germline assignment: CDR1 SQVTM and CDR2 ANQGSEA. Trimming cost V 7 bases and J 4 bases, with 7 bases left between them. The CDR3 is 11 amino acids. The CDR3 DNA follows: TGCAGCGGGTGTATTAATGAAAAACTGTTTTTT. This translates into CSGCINEKLFF.

This clone was counted only a few times. This chain uses TRBV4-1 with TRBJ1-1; maybe TRBD1 (5 bases). This CDR3 has 14 amino acids. V was pared by 3 bases and J by 1 base, with 9 bases between. CDR1 is MGHRA and CDR2 is YSYEKL in the germline V gene. The CDR3 DNA reads TGCGCCAGCAGCCAGGGGCCCAGGAACACTGAAGCTTTCTTT. This sequence encodes CASSQGPRNTEAFF.

V gene TRBV29-1 combines with J gene TRBJ2-3; D perhaps matches TRBD2 (6 bases). V gave up 4 bases and J gave up 6 bases, with 14 bases separating them. This CDR3 is built from 13 residues. Germline-derived CDR1 and CDR2 are SQVTM and ANQGSEA. CDR3 nucleotide sequence: TGCAGCGTTGTCCCTCACGGAGGGGATACGCAGTATTTT. Amino acids: CSVVPHGGDTQYF.

This clone was detected a few times. The chain employs TRBV5-1 and TRBJ1-2; the match to TRBD1 covers 7 bases. Looked up from germline, CDR1 is SGHRS and CDR2 is YFSETQ. Trimming took 3 bases from V and 5 from J; bases not matched to a gene: 10. This CDR3 region has 15 residues. CDR3 DNA: TGCGCCAGCAGCTCCTTCGAGACAGGGATTTATGGCTACACCTTC. This gives the protein CASSSFETGIYGYTF.

This clone was counted a few times. The gene calls are TRBV2 and TRBJ2-3; D might be TRBD1 (6 bases). Trimming took off 4 bases at V and 1 base at J, with 9 bases between the two ends. Germline assignment: CDR1 SNHLY and CDR2 FYNNEI. CDR3 length: 14 residues. CDR3 bases: TGTGCCAGCAGTGGAGCAGGGGGCACAGATACGCAGTATTTT. It codes for CASSGAGGTDTQYF.

V usage is TRBV2 and J usage is TRBJ1-2, with D tentatively TRBD1 (6 bases). Deletions cut 6 bases from V and 6 bases from J, with 14 bases between. CDR1 is SNHLY, CDR2 FYNNEI, per germline. The CDR3 covers 13 residues. CDR3 DNA sequence: TGTGCCAGCAGAATGGACAGTTCAGATGGCTACACCTTC. Translation gives CASRMDSSDGYTF. Filled out from reference TRBV2 and TRBJ1-2, the complete variable domain reads EPEVTQTPSHQVTQMGQEVILRCVPISNHLYFYWYRQILGQKVEFLVSFYNNEISEKSEIFDDQFSVERPDGSNFTLKIRSTKLEDSAMYFCASRMDSSDGYTFGSGTRLTVV.

This clone came up a few times. Other DNA sequences in this specimen translate into the identical CDR3. The chain links TRBV30 to TRBJ2-2; D is undetermined. This CDR3 comprises 13 residues. V shed 1 base and J shed 1 base, with 4 bases lying between them. The germline gives CDR1 GTSNPN, CDR2 SVGIG (reference sequence). CDR3 region: CAWSARNTGELFF. Written as DNA, the CDR3 is TGTGCCTGGAGTGCAAGGAACACCGGGGAGCTGTTTTTT.

The sample holds a few counts of this clone. The chain employs TRBV7-9 and TRBJ1-4, with no clear D. Germline loops: CDR1 SEHNR, CDR2 FQNEAQ (reference sequence). The CDR3 runs to 12 residues. Trimming shortened V by 4 bases and J by 13 bases, and 13 bases separated the two germline ends. The CDR3 sequence: CASSSPPGILFF. Here the CDR3 DNA reads TGTGCCAGCAGCTCCCCACCGGGCATACTGTTTTTT.

This chain links TRBV6-5 with TRBJ1-2; D ambiguous. V was cut by 0 bases and J by 4 bases, with 9 bases left in between. Germline V gene lookup returns CDR1 MNHEY and CDR2 SVGAGI. The CDR3 extends over 14 amino acids. The CDR3 coding sequence is TGTGCCAGCAGTTACTCGATGGGAGGCTATGGCTACACCTTC. Amino acid sequence: CASSYSMGGYGYTF.

This clone has only a few counts. The J gene is TRBJ1-1, the V gene TRBV28; unclear D gene. This CDR3 has 11 residues. V lost 7 bases to trimming and J lost 6 bases, with 9 bases between them. CDR1 is MDHEN, CDR2 SYDVKM, per germline. The CDR3 coding sequence is TGTGCCAGCACCGCGATGGCTGAAGCTTTCTTT. Amino acids: CASTAMAEAFF.

For this clone: This specimen includes other DNA sequences encoding the same CDR3. This chain joins TRBV7-6 and TRBJ2-2; no firm D call. V shed 6 bases and J shed 3 bases, with 5 bases lying between them. This CDR3 is built from 12 residues. Germline V gene lookup returns CDR1 SGHVS and CDR2 FNYEAQ. The CDR3 reads CASSFDTGELFF. The CDR3 DNA reads TGTGCCAGCAGTTTCGACACCGGGGAGCTGTTTTTT.

This clone was seen more than once but under ten times. The chain links TRBV5-4 to TRBJ1-4; 7 bases align to TRBD1. The CDR3 contains 14 residues. Looked up from germline, CDR1 is SGHNT and CDR2 is YYREEE (reference sequence). V shed 4 bases, J shed 5 bases, and the junction held 5 bases outside the gene matches. The CDR3 is CASSRGQLNEKLFF. CDR3 nucleotide sequence: TGTGCCAGCAGCCGGGGACAGCTAAATGAAAAACTGTTTTTT.

The genes are TRBV5-1 and TRBJ2-1, with TRBD1 as a possible D gene (6 bases). The V gene lost 2 bases and the J gene lost 7 bases, with 13 bases spanning the gap. This CDR3 has 14 residues. Germline assignment: CDR1 SGHRS and CDR2 YFSETQ. The chain's CDR3 is CASSFGQGSNEQFF. The CDR3 nucleotides are TGCGCCAGCAGCTTTGGTCAGGGGTCTAATGAGCAGTTCTTC.

The rearrangement uses TRBV30 and TRBJ1-1, with a tentative D call TRBD1 (6 bases). V was trimmed by 3 bases and J by 3 bases, leaving 11 bases between them. Germline CDR1 GTSNPN, CDR2 SVGIG (reference sequence). The CDR3 has 13 amino acids. The CDR3 here is CAWSEQGDTEAFF. DNA of the CDR3: TGTGCCTGGAGCGAACAGGGCGACACTGAAGCTTTCTTT.

Regarding this clone: In the same sample, other DNA sequences code for this CDR3. This chain connects TRBV10-3 to TRBJ2-5; 7 nucleotides line up with TRBD1. This CDR3 contains 14 residues. V lost 3 bases and J lost 3; bases outside the gene matches: 4. Germline-derived CDR1 and CDR2 are ENHRY and SYGVKD. In DNA, the CDR3 is TGTGCCATCAGTGAATTTCAGGGGGAAGAGACCCAGTACTTC. Its protein product is CAISEFQGEETQYF.